Listed below are T cell receptor beta chains from one sample, sequenced in a study of metastatic and nonmetastatic thyroid tumors. TCRdb reanalyzed the PCR reads via MiXCR. The sample holds about 93,000 clones; around 9.2% are singletons and the top ten take 8.8%. The sequenced sample consisted of blood. Source of these receptors: a female donor with papillary thyroid cancer or a benign thyroid nodule (not recorded which). Some clones in this sample may be carry-over from other donors' samples. Each CDR3 is given with its conserved first and last residue. Fields, in order: D gene, J gene, V gene, clone size, CDR3 protein, CDR3 DNA. The D gene is left open where the match is weak. Clone size is not always given. Where it is, it says once, few, many or a class for expanded clones.

d_gene: TRBD2
j_gene: TRBJ2-5
v_gene: TRBV28
abundance: many
CDR3aa: CASSPRGLAGSLSTQYF
CDR3nt: TGTGCCAGCAGTCCCAGAGGACTAGCGGGGAGTCTATCGACCCAGTACTTC

d_gene: -
j_gene: TRBJ1-2
v_gene: TRBV27
abundance: many
CDR3aa: CASSQDNYGYTF
CDR3nt: TGTGCCAGCAGCCAAGATAACTATGGCTACACCTTC

d_gene: -
j_gene: TRBJ1-4
v_gene: TRBV13
abundance: -
CDR3aa: CASSLGVGEKLFF
CDR3nt: TGTGCCAGCAGCTTAGGCGTGGGTGAAAAACTGTTTTTT

d_gene: -
j_gene: TRBJ1-6
v_gene: TRBV27
abundance: few
CDR3aa: CASSFRGNSPLHF
CDR3nt: TGTGCCAGCAGTTTCCGGGGGAATTCACCCCTCCACTTT

d_gene: TRBD1
j_gene: TRBJ1-2
v_gene: TRBV20-1
abundance: many
CDR3aa: CSANAGGDVNGYTF
CDR3nt: TGCAGTGCTAATGCAGGGGGCGATGTGAATGGCTACACCTTC

d_gene: -
j_gene: TRBJ2-5
v_gene: TRBV28
abundance: many
CDR3aa: CASSSGRETQYF
CDR3nt: TGTGCCAGCAGTTCAGGGAGGGAGACCCAGTACTTC

d_gene: -
j_gene: TRBJ1-2
v_gene: TRBV12-3/TRBV12-4
abundance: many
CDR3aa: CASSFGGVVAGYTF
CDR3nt: TGTGCCAGCAGTTTTGGGGGCGTGGTGGCCGGCTACACCTTC

d_gene: -
j_gene: TRBJ1-6
v_gene: TRBV5-5
abundance: many
CDR3aa: CASSLVPGGNSPLHF
CDR3nt: TGTGCCAGCAGCTTGGTACCCGGTGGGAATTCACCCCTCCACTTT

d_gene: -
j_gene: TRBJ2-1
v_gene: TRBV28
abundance: few
CDR3aa: CASSWGRGSYNEQFF
CDR3nt: TGTGCCAGCAGTTGGGGGCGGGGGAGCTACAATGAGCAGTTCTTC

d_gene: -
j_gene: TRBJ2-5
v_gene: TRBV9
abundance: few
CDR3aa: CASSSRGGRETQYF
CDR3nt: TGTGCCAGCAGCTCCAGGGGGGGGAGAGAGACCCAGTACTTC

d_gene: TRBD1
j_gene: TRBJ1-5
v_gene: TRBV6-1
abundance: -
CDR3aa: CASSTGQGMYQPQHF
CDR3nt: TGTGCCAGCAGTACGGGACAGGGGATGTATCAGCCCCAGCATTTT

d_gene: -
j_gene: TRBJ2-7
v_gene: TRBV18
abundance: once
CDR3aa: CASSPGGRGAREQYF
CDR3nt: TGTGCCAGCTCCCCGGGAGGTAGGGGGGCGCGTGAGCAGTACTTC